This T cell receptor (beta chain) appears in the sequencing data of a study of shared clonotypes between healthy human individuals. Naive CD8 isolation took CD45RO-negative cells positively selected for CCR7 and excluded terminally differentiated effector memory CD45RA+ cells. Study conclusions and caveats: Among donors, clonotype sharing was expected to be affected by sequencing depth.

As regards this clone: Its target is unknown. Other DNA sequences within the sample encode an identical CDR3.

CDR1 SGDLS and CDR2 YYNGEE come from the germline V gene. Trimming pared 0 bases from V and 9 bases from J, leaving 4 bases between. The CDR3 totals 11 residues. The authors distributed each subset's genomic DNA evenly over several immunoSEQ plates. Data came from immunoSEQ multiplex PCR; TCRdb stores just in-frame clones and leaves some out. The data hold about 580,000 clones, with 98% observed a single time. This rearrangement joins TRBV9 to TRBJ2-1; D is ambiguous. The sequence came from a man in his thirties or forties in good health. The specimen was naive CD8+ T cells sorted from blood. This CDR3 is CASSVGSEQFF. The CDR3 region has the DNA TGTGCCAGCAGCGTAGGGAGTGAGCAGTTCTTC. The variable domain in full, with the rest retrieved from reference TRBV9 and TRBJ2-1, is DSGVTQTPKHLITATGQRVTLRCSPRSGDLSVYWYQQSLDQGLQFLIQYYNGEERAKGNILERFSAQQFPDLHSELNLSSLELGDSALYFCASSVGSEQFFGPGTRLTVL.